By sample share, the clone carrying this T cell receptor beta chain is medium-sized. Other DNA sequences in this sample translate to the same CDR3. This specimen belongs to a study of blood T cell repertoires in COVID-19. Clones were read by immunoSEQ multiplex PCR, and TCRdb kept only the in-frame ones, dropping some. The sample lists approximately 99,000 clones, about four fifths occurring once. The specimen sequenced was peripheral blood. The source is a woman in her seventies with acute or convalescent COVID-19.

CDR3 sequence reads: CASSDREGQPQHF. DNA for the CDR3: TGTGCCAGCAGCGACAGGGAAGGTCAGCCCCAGCATTTT. The chain uses TRBV2 and TRBJ1-5; TRBD1 aligns across 7 bases. The V gene end was trimmed by 6 bases and the J gene end by 6 bases; junction bases not matched to a gene: 5. CDR1 and CDR2 from the germline V gene are SNHLY and FYNNEI. This CDR3 spans 13 amino acids.